Each of the 30 T cell receptor beta chains below was sequenced from the same sample in a study of PD-L1 blockade in urothelial cancer. Indicated time point: pretreatment peripheral blood. Generated by immunoSEQ multiplex PCR, the TCRdb table keeps only in-frame clones and is missing some. Of some 100,000 clones listed, around 90% are singletons. This specimen was PBMCs, taken around atezolizumab (anti-PD-L1) treatment. The source of these receptors is a woman older than 75 with urothelial cancer.

This chain connects TRBV7-3 to TRBJ2-6; 7 bases are shared with TRBD1. Trimming cost V 1 base and J 2 bases; bases outside gene matches: 8. Germline V lookup: CDR1 SGHTA, CDR2 FQGTGA. The CDR3 runs to 18 residues. The CDR3, as DNA: TGTGCCAGCAGCTTAAGAGACAGGGTATTCGCTGGGGCCAACGTCCTGACTTTC. This encodes CASSLRDRVFAGANVLTF.

This clone was counted between two and nine times. The rearrangement joins TRBV19 to TRBJ1-1; TRBD1 might be the D (5 bases). This CDR3 is 12 amino acids long. Trimming removed 11 bases at V and 1 base at J, with 11 bases between. CDR1 LNHDA and CDR2 SQIVND come from the germline V gene (reference sequence). The CDR3 DNA follows: TGTGCCTCAGGGCCGCGGAACACTGAAGCTTTCTTT. It encodes CASGPRNTEAFF. Together with reference TRBV19 and TRBJ1-1, the CDR3 gives the full variable domain: DGGITQSPKYLFRKEGQNVTLSCEQNLNHDAMYWYRQDPGQGLRLIYYSQIVNDFQKGDIAEGYSVSREKKESFPLTVTSAQKNPTAFYLCASGPRNTEAFFGQGTRLTVV.

The chain has TRBV21-1 and TRBJ2-7; the table's TRBD1 call for D was not verified on the DNA. TRBV21-1 is a documented pseudogene. This CDR3 has 19 residues. This CDR3 reads CASSNGFNPGQKAAYEQYF. The CDR3 bases are TGTGCCAGCAGCAATGGCTTCAACCCGGGACAGAAAGCAGCCTACGAGCAGTACTTC.

V gene TRBV11-2 combines with J gene TRBJ2-5, with TRBD1 matching 9 bases. Germline V gene lookup returns CDR1 SGHAT and CDR2 FQNNGV. This CDR3 is built from 15 residues. V trimming: 4 bases; J trimming: 2 bases; junction bases outside the gene matches: 5. CDR3 nucleotide sequence: TGTGCCAGCAGCTCGAACAGGGGGCGACAAGAGACCCAGTACTTC. Its protein product is CASSSNRGRQETQYF.

The genes are TRBV9 and TRBJ2-2; 10 nucleotides line up with TRBD2. Germline CDR1 is SGDLS and CDR2 is YYNGEE. V dropped 3 bases and J dropped 9; count of bases not matched to a gene: 8. The CDR3 has 15 residues. The CDR3 loop reads CASSDGTSVERELFF. The CDR3 DNA reads TGTGCCAGCAGCGACGGGACTAGCGTAGAAAGGGAGCTGTTTTTT.

The CDR3 coding sequence is TGCGCCAGCAGCTGGGGACATCGAAGCTCCTACGAGCAGTACTTC. The encoded protein is CASSWGHRSSYEQYF. The chain carries TRBV5-1 and TRBJ2-7; weak D call: TRBD1 (6 bases). The CDR3 loop spans 15 amino acids. The V and J ends lost 3 bases and 0 bases respectively, with 13 bases between them. Germline V gene data show CDR1 as SGHRS and CDR2 as YFSETQ.

The chain has TRBV19 and TRBJ2-1, with D perhaps matching TRBD1 (5 bases). Germline values: CDR1 LNHDA, CDR2 SQIVND (reference sequence). V was shortened by 3 bases and J by 6 bases, with 12 bases between the two germline ends. The length of the CDR3 is 14 residues. The DNA for the CDR3 is TGTGCCAGTAGTATGGGGCCCCAGGGCAATGAGCAGTTCTTC. Its translation: CASSMGPQGNEQFF. The full variable domain, rest sourced from reference TRBV19 and TRBJ2-1, is DGGITQSPKYLFRKEGQNVTLSCEQNLNHDAMYWYRQDPGQGLRLIYYSQIVNDFQKGDIAEGYSVSREKKESFPLTVTSAQKNPTAFYLCASSMGPQGNEQFFGPGTRLTVL.

The chain employs TRBV2 and TRBJ1-3; D possibly corresponds to TRBD1 (5 bases). V lost 4 bases and J 1 base, leaving 11 bases between the germline ends. Germline V CDR1 and CDR2: SNHLY, FYNNEI. The CDR3 has 15 residues. DNA for the CDR3: TGTGCCAGCAGTGTATCAAGGGGTTCTGGAAACACCATATATTTT. As protein: CASSVSRGSGNTIYF.

The chain is built from TRBV20-1 and TRBJ2-1; no firm D call. CDR1 and CDR2 (germline): DFQATT, SNEGSKA (reference sequence). V was clipped by 1 base and J by 15 bases, with 4 bases between them. This CDR3 comprises 8 residues. The CDR3 region has the DNA TGCAGTGCTAGAGCGTCGTTCTTC. Amino acids: CSARASFF.

This clone was counted between two and nine times. This sequence joins TRBV18 and TRBJ1-5, with a possible D match to TRBD1 (5 bases). This CDR3 has 17 amino acids. The germline V gene has CDR1 KGHSH and CDR2 LQKENI. Trimming stripped 2 bases from V and 4 bases from J, with 18 bases between. CDR3 residues: CASSPERGGIRNQPQHF. CDR3 DNA sequence: TGTGCCAGCTCACCAGAAAGGGGTGGAATACGGAATCAGCCCCAGCATTTT. The entire variable domain, with the rest obtained from reference TRBV18 and TRBJ1-5, is as follows: NAGVMQNPRHLVRRRGQEARLRCSPMKGHSHVYWYRQLPEEGLKFMVYLQKENIIDESGMPKERFSAEFPKEGPSILRIQQVVRGDSAAYFCASSPERGGIRNQPQHFGDGTRLSIL.

A single count supports this clone. This chain joins TRBV5-6 and TRBJ2-3, with D possibly matching TRBD2 (6 bases). This CDR3 is built from 14 residues. Germline V gene sequence: CDR1 SGHDT, CDR2 YYEEEE. V was cut by 4 bases and J by 3 bases, with 12 bases left in between. The chain's CDR3 is CASSGGLSTDTQYF. In nucleotides, the CDR3 is TGTGCCAGCAGCGGGGGACTCTCTACAGATACGCAGTATTTT.

V gene TRBV4-1 combines with J gene TRBJ1-2, with a possible D match to TRBD1 (6 bases). From germline, CDR1 is MGHRA and CDR2 YSYEKL. Trimming shortened V by 0 bases and J by 7 bases, and 15 bases separated the two germline ends. CDR3 length: 15 amino acids. The CDR3 sequence: CASSQDITGPSGYTF. CDR3 in DNA: TGCGCCAGCAGCCAAGATATAACAGGGCCGTCTGGCTACACCTTC.

The gene calls are TRBV27 and TRBJ1-2; maybe TRBD1 (5 bases). The germline V and J ends were trimmed by 6 bases and 3 bases, with 11 bases remaining between them. In germline, CDR1 is MNHEY, CDR2 SMNVEV (reference sequence). The CDR3 has 13 residues. CDR3 in amino acids: CASRGGGDYGYTF. The CDR3 DNA is TGTGCCAGCAGGGGTGGAGGGGACTATGGCTACACCTTC.

V is TRBV27 and J is TRBJ2-1, with D perhaps TRBD2 (6 bases). The CDR3 covers 13 residues. Trimming removed 5 bases at V and 4 bases at J, with 9 bases between. Germline values: CDR1 MNHEY, CDR2 SMNVEV (reference sequence). Here the CDR3 reads CASSPGLYNEQFF. In DNA form, the CDR3 reads TGTGCCAGCAGTCCGGGACTTTACAATGAGCAGTTCTTC.

CDR3 amino acids: CASSSGTSPYEQYF. In DNA, the CDR3 is TGTGCCAGCAGCTCCGGGACTAGCCCCTACGAGCAGTACTTC. The chain uses TRBV13 and TRBJ2-7; 9 nucleotides agree with TRBD2. Germline V CDR1 and CDR2: PRHDT, FYEKMQ (reference sequence). The CDR3 contains 14 residues. The junction had 3 bases not matched to a gene; V was cut back by 4 bases and J by 2 bases.

The J gene is TRBJ2-3, the V gene TRBV27; 10 bases match TRBD1. Germline V gene sequence: CDR1 MNHEY, CDR2 SMNVEV (reference sequence). CDR3 length equals 15 residues. V lost 1 base and J lost 6; bases outside the gene matches: 4. The CDR3 DNA reads TGTGCCAGCAGTTTATTGGGACAGGGGAGGGATACGCAGTATTTT. Its translation is CASSLLGQGRDTQYF.

V is TRBV19 and J is TRBJ2-1, with 9 positions matching TRBD2. The CDR3 is 17 residues long. From germline, CDR1 is LNHDA and CDR2 SQIVND (reference sequence). The J segment lost 2 bases and the V segment lost 3 bases, leaving 8 bases of the junction unmatched. CDR3 DNA: TGTGCCAGTAGTATTGCCTCCAGCGGGGGGCCCTACAATGAGCAGTTCTTC. Translating it yields CASSIASSGGPYNEQFF.

V and J are TRBV15 and TRBJ2-2; a weak D match, TRBD1 (6 bases). The CDR3 totals 13 residues. Germline assignment: CDR1 LNHNV and CDR2 YYDKDF (reference sequence). V dropped 8 bases and J dropped 4 bases, with 11 bases sitting between them. CDR3 coding DNA: TGTGCCACCGGTAAAGGGGGCACCGGGGAGCTGTTTTTT. It encodes CATGKGGTGELFF.

The chain recombines TRBV19 with TRBJ2-1; maybe TRBD2 (5 bases). CDR1 and CDR2 from the germline V gene are LNHDA and SQIVND (reference sequence). CDR3 length: 14 residues. Trimming took off 8 bases at V and 5 bases at J, with 16 bases between the two ends. The DNA of the CDR3 is TGTGCCAGTGCCGGGAAATCGCTGAACAATGAGCAGTTCTTC. This translates into CASAGKSLNNEQFF.

The V call is TRBV11-2, the J call TRBJ2-1; 8 bases are a match to TRBD2. V trimming: 4 bases; J trimming: 7 bases; junction bases outside the gene matches: 15. Per germline, CDR1 SGHAT and CDR2 FQNNGV. The CDR3 has 17 residues. The CDR3 region has the DNA TGTGCCAGCAGCTCACCCTTTATCGGGAGGGTTCGTAATGAGCAGTTCTTC. This encodes CASSSPFIGRVRNEQFF.

DNA for the CDR3: TGCGCCAGCAGCTTCCCGGGACAGGGGAGCTATGGCTACACCTTC. Its translation is CASSFPGQGSYGYTF. The chain employs TRBV5-1 and TRBJ1-2; 10 positions match TRBD1. The CDR3 runs 15 residues. V was clipped by 2 bases and J by 4 bases; unmatched bases: 5. Germline assignment: CDR1 SGHRS and CDR2 YFSETQ.

This clone was observed a single time. The V call is TRBV7-3, the J call TRBJ2-2; possibly TRBD2 for D (6 bases). The CDR3 loop spans 16 amino acids. Germline V gives CDR1 SGHTA, CDR2 FQGTGA. V was shortened by 4 bases and J by 4 bases, with 16 bases between the two germline ends. Written as DNA, the CDR3 is TGTGCCAGCAGCTCCAATCCGGGACTGCTCACCGGGGAGCTGTTTTTT. Its protein is CASSSNPGLLTGELFF. Combining the CDR3 with reference TRBV7-3 and TRBJ2-2 gives the whole variable domain GAGVSQTPSNKVTEKGKYVELRCDPISGHTALYWYRQSLGQGPEFLIYFQGTGAADDSGLPNDRFFAVRPEGSVSTLKIQRTERGDSAVYLCASSSNPGLLTGELFFGEGSRLTVL.

On this clone itself: At one end the junction does not follow the germline gene, possibly because of a read error. The rearrangement links TRBV11-2 to TRBJ2-6, with D perhaps TRBD1 (6 bases). From germline, CDR1 is SGHAT and CDR2 FQNNGV. The CDR3 has 15 residues. The CDR3: CASTLQGTGANVLTF. The DNA of the CDR3 is TGTGCCAGCACCTTACAGGGTACTGGGGCCAACGTCCTGACTTTC.

The chain has TRBV28 and TRBJ1-1; a possible D gene is TRBD1 (5 bases). Germline CDR1 reads MDHEN; CDR2 reads SYDVKM. The V and J ends lost 6 bases and 4 bases respectively, with 15 bases between them. The CDR3 covers 14 residues. The CDR3 DNA follows: TGTGCCAGCAGACCAGCCGGGGGGACCACTGAAGCTTTCTTT. Translation gives CASRPAGGTTEAFF.

This chain uses TRBV10-3 with TRBJ1-5, with 8 bases identical to TRBD1. CDR1 ENHRY and CDR2 SYGVKD come from the germline V gene. Trimming removed 0 bases from V and 1 base from J; junction bases left unmatched: 8. The CDR3 is 18 amino acids. The CDR3 is CAISESPQGAGSNQPQHF. CDR3 nucleotide sequence: TGTGCCATCAGTGAGTCCCCTCAGGGGGCTGGAAGCAATCAGCCCCAGCATTTT.

J is TRBJ2-2 and V is TRBV2, with TRBD1 matching 9 bases. The CDR3 sequence is 16 residues long. V shed 5 bases, J shed 6 bases, and the junction held 10 bases outside the gene matches. Germline V gene lookup returns CDR1 SNHLY and CDR2 FYNNEI. The CDR3 protein is CASSQQPGQGPGELFF. The CDR3 DNA reads as TGTGCCAGCAGTCAACAACCGGGACAGGGTCCCGGGGAGCTGTTTTTT.

The CDR3 here is CASSRGDTQYF. CDR3 DNA sequence: TGTGCCAGCTCCCGGGGGGATACGCAGTATTTT. This chain connects TRBV18 to TRBJ2-3; D is perhaps TRBD2 (6 bases). This CDR3 comprises 11 residues. The V end was cut by 6 bases, the J end by 6 bases, with 7 bases between. CDR1 is KGHSH and CDR2 is LQKENI in the germline V gene.

V usage is TRBV2 and J usage is TRBJ1-5, with D perhaps matching TRBD1 (6 bases). The length of the CDR3 is 13 residues. The germline CDR1 and CDR2 sequences are SNHLY and FYNNEI. V lost 6 bases to trimming and J lost 5 bases, with 11 bases between them. The DNA for the CDR3 is TGTGCCAGCAGCGCCCACAGGGATCAGCCCCAGCATTTT. As protein: CASSAHRDQPQHF.

This clone has more than one count but fewer than ten. The chain links TRBV28 to TRBJ1-2, with TRBD1 matching 8 bases. The V gene's germline CDR1 is MDHEN and CDR2 SYDVKM. The J segment lost 7 bases and the V segment lost 5 bases, leaving 3 bases of the junction unmatched. The CDR3 loop spans 12 amino acids. CDR3 bases: TGTGCCAGCAGTCTGACAGGGGTTGGCTACACCTTC. Translated: CASSLTGVGYTF.

This clone was picked up a small number of times. V usage is TRBV15 and J usage is TRBJ2-3; 12 positions match TRBD2. Germline CDR1 LNHNV, CDR2 YYDKDF (reference sequence). The CDR3 is made up of 16 amino acids. V trimming: 3 bases; J trimming: 0 bases; junction bases outside the gene matches: 1. CDR3 in amino acids: CATSRGTSGSTDTQYF. The DNA of the CDR3 is TGTGCCACCAGCAGGGGGACTAGCGGGAGCACAGATACGCAGTATTTT.